The 3 T cell receptor beta chains presented below share a single source sample, sequenced in a study of cytomegalovirus exposure and HLA in healthy donors. In the PCR, 60 Vbeta and 13 Jbeta primers were used. Measured with immunoSEQ multiplex PCR; TCRdb has only the in-frame clones, and not every one. The sample holds about 140,000 clones, 70% to 80% seen once. Sequenced: PBMCs. The receptors derive from a man younger than 30 in good health and CMV-seronegative.

This clone was picked up a small number of times. The chain uses TRBV11-2 and TRBJ1-3; no reliable D call. Germline V gives CDR1 SGHAT, CDR2 FQNNGV. The CDR3 runs 15 residues. Trimming took off 0 bases at V and 8 bases at J, with 14 bases between the two ends. This CDR3 reads CASSLEEGFGHTIYF. The DNA of the CDR3 is TGTGCCAGCAGCTTAGAAGAGGGATTCGGGCACACCATATATTTT.

The chain is built from TRBV5-1 and TRBJ2-7; TRBD2 aligns across 7 bases. The CDR3 contains 15 residues. V trimming: 3 bases; J trimming: 2 bases; junction bases outside the gene matches: 8. Germline values: CDR1 SGHRS, CDR2 YFSETQ. CDR3 sequence: CASSSLVGGTYEQYF. The CDR3 region has the DNA TGCGCCAGCAGCTCGCTGGTGGGGGGGACCTACGAGCAGTACTTC.

The rearrangement links TRBV6-6 to TRBJ2-1, with 11 bases matching TRBD2. Germline V gives CDR1 MNHNY, CDR2 SVGAGI (reference sequence). Germline trimming cut 6 bases from V and 1 base from J; bases unmatched to any gene: 5. The CDR3 extends over 16 amino acids. CDR3 amino acids: CASSDTSGSSYNEQFF. As DNA, the CDR3 is TGTGCCAGCAGCGACACTAGCGGGAGTTCCTACAATGAGCAGTTCTTC.